What follows are 10 T cell receptor beta chains derived from one specimen sequenced in a study of blood T cell repertoires in COVID-19. Clones were read by immunoSEQ multiplex PCR, and TCRdb kept only the in-frame ones, dropping some. The sample lists a few hundred thousand clones, around 91% occurring once. The specimen was peripheral blood. The receptor set was obtained from a woman aged 55-69 years with COVID-19, enrolled during active disease.

This clone was seen a few times. The rearrangement uses TRBV29-1 and TRBJ1-2; possibly TRBD1 for D (5 bases). CDR3 length: 12 residues. The germline V gene has CDR1 SQVTM and CDR2 ANQGSEA. The V end lost 7 bases, the J end lost 6 bases, and 15 bases lay between the germline ends. The DNA for the CDR3 is TGCAGCGCCGGAGATGCAGGGAATGGCTACACCTTC. Protein sequence: CSAGDAGNGYTF.

This chain joins TRBV5-6 and TRBJ2-5; TRBD1 is a possible D gene (5 bases). The germline V gene encodes CDR1 SGHDT and CDR2 YYEEEE. The CDR3 consists of 15 residues. V lost 6 bases and J lost 0, with 15 bases in between. CDR3 DNA: TGTGCCAGCACCTCAACCCAGGGCGACCAAGAGACCCAGTACTTC. Translation gives CASTSTQGDQETQYF.

The chain is built from TRBV7-2 and TRBJ2-1; 12 bases map to TRBD1. Germline assignment: CDR1 SGHTA and CDR2 FQGNSA. V lost 3 bases and J lost 6; bases outside the gene matches: 3. The CDR3 is 15 amino acids. The CDR3 here is CASSFMGQGANEQFF. CDR3 nucleotides: TGTGCCAGCAGCTTTATGGGACAGGGGGCCAATGAGCAGTTCTTC. Looking up the rest from reference TRBV7-2 and TRBJ2-1 gives the full variable domain: GAGVSQSPSNKVTEKGKDVELRCDPISGHTALYWYRQSLGQGLEFLIYFQGNSAPDKSGLPSDRFSAERTGGSVSTLTIQRTQQEDSAVYLCASSFMGQGANEQFFGPGTRLTVL.

The CDR3 DNA is TGTGCCAGCAGCCAAAGCACAGGTAGCAATCAGCCCCAGCATTTT. Translation: CASSQSTGSNQPQHF. J is TRBJ1-5 and V is TRBV3-1 (or the pseudogene TRBV3-2), with TRBD1 as a possible D gene (5 bases). V dropped 2 bases and J dropped 0 bases, with 8 bases sitting between them. Per the germline V gene, CDR1 is LGHDT and CDR2 is YNNKEL (reference sequence). This CDR3 is built from 15 residues.

This sequence joins TRBV5-4 and TRBJ2-7; weak D call: TRBD2 (5 bases). V dropped 2 bases and J dropped 3 bases, with 6 bases sitting between them. Per germline, CDR1 SGHNT and CDR2 YYREEE (reference sequence). The CDR3 spans 12 residues. The CDR3 DNA follows: TGTGCCAGCAGCTTACGGGGCTACGAGCAGTACTTC. This codes for CASSLRGYEQYF. The whole variable domain, remainder taken from reference TRBV5-4 and TRBJ2-7, is ETGVTQSPTHLIKTRGQQVTLRCSSQSGHNTVSWYQQALGQGPQFIFQYYREEENGRGNFPPRFSGLQFPNYSSELNVNALELDDSALYLCASSLRGYEQYFGPGTRLTVT.

The genes are TRBV10-3 and TRBJ1-1; D gene ambiguous. With 0 bases removed from V and 0 bases from J, the gap between germline ends came to 2 bases. In germline, CDR1 is ENHRY, CDR2 SYGVKD. The CDR3 has 13 amino acids. CDR3: CAISESMNTEAFF. For the CDR3, the DNA is TGTGCCATCAGTGAGTCCATGAACACTGAAGCTTTCTTT.

The rearrangement joins TRBV6-6 to TRBJ2-1, with 12 nucleotides matching TRBD2. The CDR3 totals 16 residues. V dropped 5 bases and J dropped 5; count of bases not matched to a gene: 7. Per germline, CDR1 MNHNY and CDR2 SVGAGI (reference sequence). The CDR3 reads CASSPRRLAGDNEQFF. The CDR3 DNA follows: TGTGCCAGCAGTCCCCGTCGACTAGCGGGGGACAATGAGCAGTTCTTC.

The chain joins TRBV5-6 to TRBJ1-2; 7 nucleotides align to TRBD1. V lost 3 bases and J lost 0; bases outside the gene matches: 11. The CDR3 length is 17 residues. Germline CDR1 and CDR2: SGHDT and YYEEEE. Here the CDR3 DNA reads TGTGCCAGCAGCTCAGGGGGGCCAAGACGGCCTAACTATGGCTACACCTTC. This translates into CASSSGGPRRPNYGYTF. The whole variable domain, filled in from reference TRBV5-6 and TRBJ1-2, reads DAGVTQSPTHLIKTRGQQVTLRCSPKSGHDTVSWYQQALGQGPQFIFQYYEEEERQRGNFPDRFSGHQFPNYSSELNVNALLLGDSALYLCASSSGGPRRPNYGYTFGSGTRLTVV.

The chain uses TRBV19 and TRBJ1-5; D call uncertain. The germline CDR1 and CDR2 sequences are LNHDA and SQIVND (reference sequence). The CDR3 consists of 13 residues. V was pared by 1 base and J by 8 bases, with 9 bases between. In nucleotides, the CDR3 is TGTGCCAGTAGTATAGGGCGTCGGGAGCCCCAGCATTTT. Encoded protein: CASSIGRREPQHF.

V gene TRBV3-1 (or the pseudogene TRBV3-2) combines with J gene TRBJ1-2; D not certain. Germline values: CDR1 LGHDT, CDR2 YNNKEL (reference sequence). V lost 5 bases, J lost 2 bases, and 15 bases lay in between. The CDR3 runs to 15 residues. CDR3 in amino acids: CASSSATGGNYGYTF. In nucleotides, the CDR3 is TGTGCCAGCAGCTCCGCAACGGGAGGAAACTATGGCTACACCTTC.